This entry lists 26 T cell receptor beta chains sequenced from one sample in a study of cytomegalovirus exposure and HLA in healthy donors. A multiplex PCR was run with 60 Vbeta primers and 13 Jbeta primers. This table comes from immunoSEQ multiplex PCR, and its TCRdb copy is limited to in-frame clones, with some not included. The data show 100,000 to 150,000 clones, 81% seen once. Sequenced sample: PBMCs. The source is a man younger than 35 in good health and CMV-seronegative.

This rearrangement joins TRBV25-1 to TRBJ1-1; no clear D gene. CDR3 size: 12 residues. Germline CDR1 reads MGHDK; CDR2 reads SYGVNS. The V end lost 6 bases, the J end lost 9 bases, and 14 bases lay between the germline ends. The CDR3 spells CASREPTEQAFF. CDR3 DNA: TGTGCCAGCAGAGAACCCACTGAACAAGCTTTCTTT.

The chain combines TRBV7-8 with TRBJ1-2, with D unclear. V was clipped by 1 base and J by 5 bases, with 17 bases between them. The CDR3 runs 16 residues. In germline, CDR1 is SGHVS, CDR2 FQNEAQ. This chain's CDR3 is CASSLGGIRVLYGYTF. The CDR3 DNA sequence: TGTGCCAGCAGCTTAGGCGGAATACGGGTTTTATATGGCTACACCTTC.

This sequence joins TRBV25-1 and TRBJ1-1, with TRBD1 identical over 8 bases. The CDR3 length is 14 residues. Germline CDR1 and CDR2: MGHDK and SYGVNS. Trimming cost V 6 bases and J 1 base; bases outside gene matches: 4. CDR3 sequence (DNA): TGTGCCAGCAGAGACAGGGGAGGGAACACTGAAGCTTTCTTT. This sequence encodes CASRDRGGNTEAFF.

This chain joins TRBV19 and TRBJ1-6; tentatively, D is TRBD1 (5 bases). The CDR3 consists of 17 residues. Trimming removed 5 bases at V and 5 bases at J, with 19 bases between. Per the germline V gene, CDR1 is LNHDA and CDR2 is SQIVND (reference sequence). The chain's CDR3 is CASSSQRQGGDNSPLHF. The CDR3 DNA reads TGTGCCAGTAGTTCTCAACGCCAGGGTGGCGATAATTCACCCCTCCACTTT. The variable domain in full, completed from reference TRBV19 and TRBJ1-6, reads DGGITQSPKYLFRKEGQNVTLSCEQNLNHDAMYWYRQDPGQGLRLIYYSQIVNDFQKGDIAEGYSVSREKKESFPLTVTSAQKNPTAFYLCASSSQRQGGDNSPLHFGNGTRLTVT.

The rearrangement uses TRBV15 and TRBJ2-2; TRBD2 might be the D (6 bases). This CDR3 region has 19 residues. Germline-derived CDR1 and CDR2 are LNHNV and YYDKDF (reference sequence). V dropped 2 bases and J dropped 6 bases, with 25 bases sitting between them. The CDR3 spells CATSRPSGPLISGAGELFF. The CDR3 nucleotides read TGTGCCACCAGCAGACCCTCCGGGCCCTTAATTTCGGGGGCCGGGGAGCTGTTTTTT.

This clone was detected a few times. The V call is TRBV2, the J call TRBJ2-7; perhaps TRBD1 as D (6 bases). The CDR3 length is 13 residues. Trimming took off 5 bases at V and 3 bases at J, with 11 bases between the two ends. The V gene's germline CDR1 is SNHLY and CDR2 FYNNEI. The DNA for the CDR3 is TGTGCCAGCAGTCCTATACAGGGCTACGAGCAGTACTTC. Translating gives CASSPIQGYEQYF.

This clone occurred once. This chain links TRBV4-3 with TRBJ1-3, with a possible D match to TRBD1 (5 bases). CDR1 LGHNA and CDR2 YSLEER come from the germline V gene. This CDR3 spans 16 amino acids. Trimming pared 2 bases from V and 0 bases from J, leaving 11 bases between. The CDR3 loop reads CASSQKGIISGNTIYF. CDR3 nucleotide sequence: TGCGCCAGCAGCCAAAAGGGGATAATCTCTGGAAACACCATATATTTT.

The chain couples TRBV7-2 to TRBJ2-6; D may be TRBD1 (5 bases). The V end was cut by 1 base, the J end by 2 bases, with 6 bases between. The germline V gene has CDR1 SGHTA and CDR2 FQGNSA. CDR3 length equals 15 residues. The CDR3 sequence: CASSLVGAGANVLTF. The CDR3 DNA follows: TGTGCCAGCAGCTTAGTAGGGGCTGGGGCCAACGTCCTGACTTTC.

Here the CDR3 DNA reads TGTGCCTGGAGAAGGCCGGGTAGGGGGAGCAATCAGCCCCAGCATTTT. Translating it yields CAWRRPGRGSNQPQHF. This chain joins TRBV30 and TRBJ1-5; a weak D match, TRBD1 (6 bases). This CDR3 is built from 16 residues. V was cut by 3 bases and J by 1 base, with 16 bases left in between. Germline values: CDR1 GTSNPN, CDR2 SVGIG (reference sequence).

This chain connects TRBV7-9 to TRBJ2-1; tentatively, D is TRBD1 (5 bases). Germline V gene sequence: CDR1 SEHNR, CDR2 FQNEAQ (reference sequence). Trimming shortened V by 0 bases and J by 9 bases, and 15 bases separated the two germline ends. This CDR3 has 15 residues. The CDR3 DNA reads as TGTGCCAGCAGCTTAGCTAAGGGGCCGGGTACTGAGCAGTTCTTC. It translates to CASSLAKGPGTEQFF.

V usage is TRBV14 and J usage is TRBJ2-1; D is perhaps TRBD1 (5 bases). The CDR3 runs 16 residues. Deletions cut 1 base from V and 0 bases from J, with 10 bases between. Germline V gives CDR1 SGHDN, CDR2 FVKESK. The CDR3 here is CASSQAWTSSYNEQFF. The CDR3 DNA follows: TGTGCCAGCAGCCAAGCTTGGACAAGCTCCTACAATGAGCAGTTCTTC.

The rearrangement uses TRBV9 and TRBJ2-5; 9 nucleotides agree with TRBD1. CDR3 size: 14 residues. Looked up from germline, CDR1 is SGDLS and CDR2 is YYNGEE. Trimming at V came to 1 base and at J to 4 bases, leaving 2 bases not matched to a gene. The CDR3 loop reads CASSVRTGAETQYF. The CDR3 DNA sequence: TGTGCCAGCAGCGTAAGGACAGGGGCAGAGACCCAGTACTTC.

This clone was counted a single time. The chain carries TRBV6-1 and TRBJ2-3, with 11 bases aligning to TRBD2. The CDR3 runs to 14 residues. Unmatched junction bases numbered 6, after V lost 7 bases and J lost 6 bases. Germline lookup yields CDR1 MNHNS and CDR2 SASEGT. The CDR3 sequence is CASKPGTSGDTQYF. As DNA, the CDR3 is TGTGCCAGCAAGCCCGGGACTAGCGGCGATACGCAGTATTTT.

The V gene is TRBV10-3, the J gene TRBJ1-2; 7 nucleotides line up with TRBD1. The germline CDR1 and CDR2 sequences are ENHRY and SYGVKD. CDR3 length: 13 amino acids. Losses at the gene ends were 7 bases for V and 7 bases for J; bases not matched to a gene: 9. CDR3 nucleotide sequence: TGTGCCATCAATTCTGACAGGGCTGGTGGCTACACCTTC. Its translation: CAINSDRAGGYTF.

The CDR3: CASHARQPGELFF. CDR3 in DNA: TGTGCCAGTCACGCAAGACAGCCCGGGGAGCTGTTTTTT. The rearrangement joins TRBV18 to TRBJ2-2; a weak D match, TRBD1 (5 bases). V lost 9 bases and J 6 bases, leaving 14 bases between the germline ends. Germline values: CDR1 KGHSH, CDR2 LQKENI. This CDR3 has 13 amino acids.

This clone came up a few times. The rearrangement joins TRBV6-5 to TRBJ1-4; D is unresolved. This CDR3 comprises 13 residues. V dropped 6 bases and J dropped 5 bases, with 10 bases sitting between them. CDR1 and CDR2 from the germline V gene are MNHEY and SVGAGI. The CDR3 DNA sequence: TGTGCCAGCAGACTAGACGGGAATGAAAAACTGTTTTTT. It is translated as CASRLDGNEKLFF.

This clone occurred once. V and J are TRBV28 and TRBJ1-1; possible D gene TRBD1, 5 bases. The CDR3 extends over 17 amino acids. V lost 3 bases to trimming and J lost 0 bases, with 17 bases between them. Germline CDR1 reads MDHEN; CDR2 reads SYDVKM. Written as DNA, the CDR3 is TGTGCCAGCAGTTTTTTGGCGACAGCCGATATGAACACTGAAGCTTTCTTT. As protein: CASSFLATADMNTEAFF.

The V call is TRBV9, the J call TRBJ2-7; no firm D call. Trimming took off 0 bases at V and 6 bases at J, with 10 bases between the two ends. CDR3 length: 13 residues. Germline-derived CDR1 and CDR2 are SGDLS and YYNGEE. The chain's CDR3 is CASSVAMRREQYF. The CDR3 coding sequence is TGTGCCAGCAGCGTAGCTATGCGTCGCGAGCAGTACTTC.

This sequence joins TRBV25-1 and TRBJ1-2; 9 positions agree with TRBD1. The germline V gene has CDR1 MGHDK and CDR2 SYGVNS. This CDR3 region has 13 residues. The V gene end was trimmed by 3 bases and the J gene end by 4 bases; junction bases not matched to a gene: 0. The CDR3 is CASSETGGYGYTF. The CDR3 DNA sequence: TGTGCCAGCAGTGAGACAGGGGGCTATGGCTACACCTTC.

The chain carries TRBV29-1 and TRBJ2-3; TRBD2 aligns across 13 bases. V trimming: 8 bases; J trimming: 1 base; junction bases outside the gene matches: 6. The CDR3 totals 15 residues. CDR1 and CDR2 (germline): SQVTM, ANQGSEA. CDR3 protein: CSLTGLAGGTDTQYF. CDR3 sequence (DNA): TGCAGCCTAACAGGACTAGCGGGGGGCACAGATACGCAGTATTTT.

Concerning this clone itself: In the same sample, other DNA sequences code for this CDR3. The rearrangement joins TRBV15 to TRBJ1-1, with TRBD1 identical over 8 bases. With 1 base clipped from V and 5 bases from J, the junction kept 3 bases outside the gene matches. In germline, CDR1 is LNHNV, CDR2 YYDKDF (reference sequence). The CDR3 is made up of 14 amino acids. CDR3 residues: CATSRGDRGTEAFF. The CDR3 nucleotides read TGTGCCACCAGCAGAGGAGACAGGGGAACTGAAGCTTTCTTT.

This clone was detected a few times. Other nucleotide sequences in the sample specify the same CDR3. This chain joins TRBV10-3 and TRBJ1-2; TRBD1 aligns across 9 bases. J was trimmed by 6 bases and V by 6 bases; bases with no gene match: 11. CDR1 ENHRY and CDR2 SYGVKD come from the germline V gene. The CDR3 sequence is 15 residues long. As DNA, the CDR3 is TGTGCCATCAGGCCCCCCCGGGACAGGGATGATGGCTACACCTTC. The encoded protein is CAIRPPRDRDDGYTF.

The chain uses TRBV4-3 and TRBJ2-7; perhaps TRBD2 as D (5 bases). The germline gives CDR1 LGHNA, CDR2 YSLEER. Deletions cut 1 base from V and 6 bases from J, with 10 bases between. The CDR3 is 13 residues long. As DNA, the CDR3 is TGCGCCAGCAGCCAAGGGCGAGGACTCGAGCAGTACTTC. Translating it yields CASSQGRGLEQYF.

This clone was seen more than once but under ten times. V gene TRBV9 combines with J gene TRBJ1-1; 7 bases agree with TRBD1. The CDR3 loop spans 13 amino acids. Germline CDR1 SGDLS, CDR2 YYNGEE. V trimming: 3 bases; J trimming: 7 bases; junction bases outside the gene matches: 6. CDR3 coding DNA: TGTGCCAGCAGCGGGACAGGAGGGTTTGAAGCTTTCTTT. The encoded protein is CASSGTGGFEAFF.

The chain combines TRBV6-6 with TRBJ2-5; D gene uncertain. Germline V gene data show CDR1 as MNHNY and CDR2 as SVGAGI (reference sequence). V was pared by 6 bases and J by 2 bases, with 7 bases between. This CDR3 region has 12 residues. Here the CDR3 reads CASSLGQETQYF. The CDR3 DNA reads as TGTGCCAGCAGCCTAGGTCAAGAGACCCAGTACTTC.

This chain uses TRBV4-2 with TRBJ2-1; D gene unclear. V was cut by 1 base and J by 9 bases, with 7 bases left in between. The germline CDR1 and CDR2 sequences are LGHNA and YNFKEQ. The CDR3 contains 12 residues. CDR3 nucleotide sequence: TGTGCCAGCAGCCAAGCCCCGGGTGAGCAGTTCTTC. It yields the protein CASSQAPGEQFF.